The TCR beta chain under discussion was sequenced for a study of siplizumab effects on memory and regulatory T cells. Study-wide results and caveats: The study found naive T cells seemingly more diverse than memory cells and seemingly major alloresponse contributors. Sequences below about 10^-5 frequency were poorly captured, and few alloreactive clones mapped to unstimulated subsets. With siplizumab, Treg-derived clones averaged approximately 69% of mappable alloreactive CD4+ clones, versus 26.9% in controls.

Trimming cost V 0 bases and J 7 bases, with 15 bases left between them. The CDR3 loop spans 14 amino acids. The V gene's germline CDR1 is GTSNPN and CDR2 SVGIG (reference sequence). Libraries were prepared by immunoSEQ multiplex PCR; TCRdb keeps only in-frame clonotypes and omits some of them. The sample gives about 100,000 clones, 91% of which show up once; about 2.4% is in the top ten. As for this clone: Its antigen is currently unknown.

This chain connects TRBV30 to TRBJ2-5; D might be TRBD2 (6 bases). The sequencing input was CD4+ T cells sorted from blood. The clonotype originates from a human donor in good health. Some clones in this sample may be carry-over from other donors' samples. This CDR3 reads CAWSVRGGGGTQYF. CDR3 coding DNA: TGTGCCTGGAGTGTACGGGGTGGGGGAGGGACCCAGTACTTC.